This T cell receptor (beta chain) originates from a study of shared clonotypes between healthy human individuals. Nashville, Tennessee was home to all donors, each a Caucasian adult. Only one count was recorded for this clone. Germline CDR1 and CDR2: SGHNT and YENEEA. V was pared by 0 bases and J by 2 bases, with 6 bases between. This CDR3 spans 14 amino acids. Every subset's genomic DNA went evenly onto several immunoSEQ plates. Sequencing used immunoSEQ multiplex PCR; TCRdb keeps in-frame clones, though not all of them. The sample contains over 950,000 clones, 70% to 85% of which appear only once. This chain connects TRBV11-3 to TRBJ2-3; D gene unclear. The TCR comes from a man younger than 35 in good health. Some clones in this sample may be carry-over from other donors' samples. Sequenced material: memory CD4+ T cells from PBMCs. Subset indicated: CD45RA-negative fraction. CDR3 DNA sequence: TGTGCCAGCAGCTTAGAGCCGGTCACAGATACGCAGTATTTT. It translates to CASSLEPVTDTQYF.